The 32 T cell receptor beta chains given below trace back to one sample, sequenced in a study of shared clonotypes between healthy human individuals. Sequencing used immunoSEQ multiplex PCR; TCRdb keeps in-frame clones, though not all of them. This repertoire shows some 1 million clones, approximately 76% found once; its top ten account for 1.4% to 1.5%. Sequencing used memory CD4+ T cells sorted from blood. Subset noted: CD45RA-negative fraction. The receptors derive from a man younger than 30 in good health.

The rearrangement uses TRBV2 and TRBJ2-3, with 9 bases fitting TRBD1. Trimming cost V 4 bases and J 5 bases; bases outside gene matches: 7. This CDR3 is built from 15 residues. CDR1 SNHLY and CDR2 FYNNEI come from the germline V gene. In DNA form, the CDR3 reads TGTGCCAGCAGTGCCGGGACAGGGAATCGAGATACGCAGTATTTT. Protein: CASSAGTGNRDTQYF.

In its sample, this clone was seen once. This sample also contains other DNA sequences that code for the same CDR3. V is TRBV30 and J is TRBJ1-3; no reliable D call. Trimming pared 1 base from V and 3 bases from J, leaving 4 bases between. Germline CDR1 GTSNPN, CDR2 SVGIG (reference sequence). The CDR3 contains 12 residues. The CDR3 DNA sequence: TGTGCCTGGAGTGGGAGTGGAAACACCATATATTTT. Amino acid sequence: CAWSGSGNTIYF.

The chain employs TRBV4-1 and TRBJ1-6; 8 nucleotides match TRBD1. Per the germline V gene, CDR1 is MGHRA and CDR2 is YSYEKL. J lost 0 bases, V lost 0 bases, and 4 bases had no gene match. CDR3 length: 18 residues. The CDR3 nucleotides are TGCGCCAGCAGCCAAGAAGGGACAGGAAGCTCCTATAATTCACCCCTCCACTTT. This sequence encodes CASSQEGTGSSYNSPLHF.

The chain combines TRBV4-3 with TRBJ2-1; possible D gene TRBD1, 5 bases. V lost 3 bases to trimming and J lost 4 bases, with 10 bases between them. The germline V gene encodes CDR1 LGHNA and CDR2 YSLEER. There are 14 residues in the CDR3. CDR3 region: CASSQSRGYNEQFF. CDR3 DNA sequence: TGCGCCAGCAGCCAGTCAAGGGGTTACAATGAGCAGTTCTTC.

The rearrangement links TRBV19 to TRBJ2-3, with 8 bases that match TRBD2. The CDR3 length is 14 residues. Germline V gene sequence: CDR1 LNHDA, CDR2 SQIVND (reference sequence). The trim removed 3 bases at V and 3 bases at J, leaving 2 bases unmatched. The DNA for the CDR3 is TGTGCCAGTAGTATGGGGACTAGGACAGATACGCAGTATTTT. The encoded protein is CASSMGTRTDTQYF.

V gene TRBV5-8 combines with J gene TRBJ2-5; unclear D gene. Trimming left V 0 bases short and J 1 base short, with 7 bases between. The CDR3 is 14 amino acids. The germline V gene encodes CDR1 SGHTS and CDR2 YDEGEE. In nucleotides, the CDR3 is TGTGCCAGCAGCTTGGGTTTCGCCCAAGAGACCCAGTACTTC. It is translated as CASSLGFAQETQYF.

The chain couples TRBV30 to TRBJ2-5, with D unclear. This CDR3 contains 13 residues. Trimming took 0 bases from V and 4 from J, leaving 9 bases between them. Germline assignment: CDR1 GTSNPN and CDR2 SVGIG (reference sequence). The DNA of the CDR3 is TGTGCCTGGAGTGTAGGTGGCTCAGAGACCCAGTACTTC. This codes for CAWSVGGSETQYF. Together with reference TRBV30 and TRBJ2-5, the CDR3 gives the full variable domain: SQTIHQWPATLVQPVGSPLSLECTVEGTSNPNLYWYRQAAGRGLQLLFYSVGIGQISSEVPQNLSASRPQDRQFILSSKKLLLSDSGFYLCAWSVGGSETQYFGPGTRLLVL.

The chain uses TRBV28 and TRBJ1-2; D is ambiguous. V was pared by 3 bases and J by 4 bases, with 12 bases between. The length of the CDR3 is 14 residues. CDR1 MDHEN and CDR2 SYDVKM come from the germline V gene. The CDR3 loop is CASSLEGGRYGYTF. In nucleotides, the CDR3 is TGTGCCAGCAGTTTGGAGGGCGGTCGCTATGGCTACACCTTC.

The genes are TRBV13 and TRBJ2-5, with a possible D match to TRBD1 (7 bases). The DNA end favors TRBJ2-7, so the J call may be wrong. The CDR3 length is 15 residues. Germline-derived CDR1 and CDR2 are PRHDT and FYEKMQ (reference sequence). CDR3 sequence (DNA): TGTGCCAGCAGCCTTTCGACAGGGAGGATTGTCGAGCAGTACTTC. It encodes CASSLSTGRIVEQYF.

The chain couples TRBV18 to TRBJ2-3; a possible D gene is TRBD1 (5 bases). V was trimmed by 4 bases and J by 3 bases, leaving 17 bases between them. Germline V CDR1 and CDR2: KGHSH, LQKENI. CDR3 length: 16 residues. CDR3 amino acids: CASSLSSRAGTDTQYF. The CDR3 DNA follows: TGTGCCAGCTCACTTAGTTCCCGGGCAGGGACAGATACGCAGTATTTT.

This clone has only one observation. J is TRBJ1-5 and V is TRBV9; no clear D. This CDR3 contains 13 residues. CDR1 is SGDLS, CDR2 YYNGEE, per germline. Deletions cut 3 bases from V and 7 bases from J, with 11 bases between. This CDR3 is CASSETYVQPQHF. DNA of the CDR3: TGTGCCAGCAGCGAGACCTATGTACAGCCCCAGCATTTT.

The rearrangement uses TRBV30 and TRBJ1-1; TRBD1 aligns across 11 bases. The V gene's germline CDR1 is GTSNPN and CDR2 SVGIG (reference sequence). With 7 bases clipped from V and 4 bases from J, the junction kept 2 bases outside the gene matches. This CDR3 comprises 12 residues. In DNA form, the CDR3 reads TGTGCCTCAGGGACAGGGGGCACTGAAGCTTTCTTT. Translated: CASGTGGTEAFF.

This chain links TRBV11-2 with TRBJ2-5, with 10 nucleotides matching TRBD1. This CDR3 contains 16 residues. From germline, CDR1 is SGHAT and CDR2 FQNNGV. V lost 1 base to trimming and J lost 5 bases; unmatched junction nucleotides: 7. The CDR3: CASSLGDRGGHETQYF. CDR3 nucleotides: TGTGCCAGCAGCTTAGGGGACAGGGGAGGGCACGAGACCCAGTACTTC. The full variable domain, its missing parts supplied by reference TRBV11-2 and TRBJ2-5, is EAGVAQSPRYKIIEKRQSVAFWCNPISGHATLYWYQQILGQGPKLLIQFQNNGVVDDSQLPKDRFSAERLKGVDSTLKIQPAKLEDSAVYLCASSLGDRGGHETQYFGPGTRLLVL.

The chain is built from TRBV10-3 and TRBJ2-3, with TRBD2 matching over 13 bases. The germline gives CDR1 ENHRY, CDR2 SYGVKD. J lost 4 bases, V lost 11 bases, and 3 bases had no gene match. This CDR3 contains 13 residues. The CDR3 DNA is TGTGCCGGGACTAGCGGGGAGTCAGATACGCAGTATTTT. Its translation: CAGTSGESDTQYF.

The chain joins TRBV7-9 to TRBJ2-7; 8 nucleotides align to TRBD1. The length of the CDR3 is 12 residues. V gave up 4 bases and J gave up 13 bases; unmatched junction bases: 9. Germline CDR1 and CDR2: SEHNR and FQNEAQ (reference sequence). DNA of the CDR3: TGTGCCAGCAGCTGGGGGACGGGACAGGTCTACTTC. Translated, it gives CASSWGTGQVYF.

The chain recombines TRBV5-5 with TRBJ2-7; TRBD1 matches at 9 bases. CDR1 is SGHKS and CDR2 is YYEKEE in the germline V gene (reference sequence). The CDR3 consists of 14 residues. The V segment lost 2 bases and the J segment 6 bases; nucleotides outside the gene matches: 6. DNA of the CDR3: TGTGCCAGCAGCTTCCGGGACAGGGCTTCCGAGCAGTACTTC. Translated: CASSFRDRASEQYF.

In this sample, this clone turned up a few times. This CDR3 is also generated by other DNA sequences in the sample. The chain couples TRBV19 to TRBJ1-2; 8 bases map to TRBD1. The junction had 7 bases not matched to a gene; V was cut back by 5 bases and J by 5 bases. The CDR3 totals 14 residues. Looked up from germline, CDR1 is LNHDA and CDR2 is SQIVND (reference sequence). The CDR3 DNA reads TGTGCCAGTAGTTCTCAGGGGGCTGGGTATGGCTACACCTTC. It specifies CASSSQGAGYGYTF. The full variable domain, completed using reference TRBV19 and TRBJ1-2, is DGGITQSPKYLFRKEGQNVTLSCEQNLNHDAMYWYRQDPGQGLRLIYYSQIVNDFQKGDIAEGYSVSREKKESFPLTVTSAQKNPTAFYLCASSSQGAGYGYTFGSGTRLTVV.

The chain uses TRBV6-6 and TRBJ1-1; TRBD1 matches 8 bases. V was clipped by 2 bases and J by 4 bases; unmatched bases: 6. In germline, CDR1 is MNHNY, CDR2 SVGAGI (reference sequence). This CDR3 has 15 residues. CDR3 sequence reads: CASSYRRGQATEAFF. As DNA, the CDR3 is TGTGCCAGCAGTTACCGCAGGGGGCAGGCCACTGAAGCTTTCTTT.

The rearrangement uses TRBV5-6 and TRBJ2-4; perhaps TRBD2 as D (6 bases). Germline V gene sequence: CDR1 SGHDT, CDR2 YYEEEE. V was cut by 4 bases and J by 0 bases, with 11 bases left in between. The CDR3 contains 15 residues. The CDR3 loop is CASSRRGLAKNIQYF. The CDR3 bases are TGTGCCAGCAGCAGGAGGGGTCTAGCCAAAAACATTCAGTACTTC.

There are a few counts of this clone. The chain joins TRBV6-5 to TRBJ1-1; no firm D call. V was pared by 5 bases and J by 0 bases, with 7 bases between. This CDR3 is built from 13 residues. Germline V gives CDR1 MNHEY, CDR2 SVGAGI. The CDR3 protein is CASSEQLNTEAFF. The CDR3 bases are TGTGCCAGCAGTGAACAGCTGAACACTGAAGCTTTCTTT.

The CDR3 reads CASGQGGNSPLHF. For the CDR3, the DNA is TGCGCCAGTGGACAGGGAGGCAATTCACCCCTCCACTTT. The genes are TRBV5-1 and TRBJ1-6, with 8 nucleotides matching TRBD1. The V segment lost 8 bases and the J segment 7 bases; nucleotides outside the gene matches: 5. CDR3 length equals 13 residues. CDR1 and CDR2 (germline): SGHRS, YFSETQ.

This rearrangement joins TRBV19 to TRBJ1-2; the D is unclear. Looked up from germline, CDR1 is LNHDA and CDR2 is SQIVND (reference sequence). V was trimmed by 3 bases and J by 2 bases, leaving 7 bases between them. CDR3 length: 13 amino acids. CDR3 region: CASSIVANYGYTF. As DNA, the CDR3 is TGTGCCAGTAGTATTGTGGCAAACTATGGCTACACCTTC.

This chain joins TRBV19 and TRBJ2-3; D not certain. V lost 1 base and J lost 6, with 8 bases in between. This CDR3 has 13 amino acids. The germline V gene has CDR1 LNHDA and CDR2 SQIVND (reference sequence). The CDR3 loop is CASSIGYLDTQYF. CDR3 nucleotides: TGTGCCAGTAGTATAGGGTACCTGGATACGCAGTATTTT.

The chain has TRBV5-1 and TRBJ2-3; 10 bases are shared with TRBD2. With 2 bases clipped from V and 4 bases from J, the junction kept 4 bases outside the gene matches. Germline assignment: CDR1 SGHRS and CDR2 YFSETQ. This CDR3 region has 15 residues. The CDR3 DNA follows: TGCGCCAGCAGCTTAACTAGCGGGAACGCAGATACGCAGTATTTT. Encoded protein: CASSLTSGNADTQYF.

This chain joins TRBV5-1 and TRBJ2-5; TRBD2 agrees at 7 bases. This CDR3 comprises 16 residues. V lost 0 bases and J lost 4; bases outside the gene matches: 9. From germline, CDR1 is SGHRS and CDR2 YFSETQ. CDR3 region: CASSLGTAGVRETQYF. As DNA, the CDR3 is TGCGCCAGCAGCTTGGGGACGGCGGGGGTACGAGAGACCCAGTACTTC.

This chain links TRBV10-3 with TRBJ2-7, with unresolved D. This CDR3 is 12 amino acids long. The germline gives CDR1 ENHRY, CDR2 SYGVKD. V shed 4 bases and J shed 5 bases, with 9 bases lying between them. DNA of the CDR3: TGTGCCATCAGTGCGGCGAGCAACGAGCAGTACTTC. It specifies CAISAASNEQYF.

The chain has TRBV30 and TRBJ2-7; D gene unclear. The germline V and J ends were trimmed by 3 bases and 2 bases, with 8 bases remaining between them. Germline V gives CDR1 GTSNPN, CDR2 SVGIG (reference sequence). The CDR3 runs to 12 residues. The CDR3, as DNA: TGTGCCTGGAGCAAGACAACCTACGAGCAGTACTTC. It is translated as CAWSKTTYEQYF.

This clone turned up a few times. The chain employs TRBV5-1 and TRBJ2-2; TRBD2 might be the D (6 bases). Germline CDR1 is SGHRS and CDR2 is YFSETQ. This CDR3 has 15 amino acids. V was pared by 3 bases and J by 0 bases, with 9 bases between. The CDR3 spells CASSYSSANTGELFF. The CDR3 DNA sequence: TGCGCCAGCAGCTACTCTAGCGCGAACACCGGGGAGCTGTTTTTT.

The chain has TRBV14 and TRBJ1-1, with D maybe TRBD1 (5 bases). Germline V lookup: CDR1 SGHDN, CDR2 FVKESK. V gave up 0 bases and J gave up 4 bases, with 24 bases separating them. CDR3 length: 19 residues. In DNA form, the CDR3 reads TGTGCCAGCAGCCAAGATCTCGTACCGGGGGGAATTTTGGGCACTGAAGCTTTCTTT. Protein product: CASSQDLVPGGILGTEAFF.

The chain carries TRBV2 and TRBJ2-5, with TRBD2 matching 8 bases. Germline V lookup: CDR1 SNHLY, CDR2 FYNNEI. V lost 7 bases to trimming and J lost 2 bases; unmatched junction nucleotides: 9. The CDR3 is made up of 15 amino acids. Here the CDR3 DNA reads TGTGCCAGCAAATTAGCGGGGAGCCATCAAGAGACCCAGTACTTC. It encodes CASKLAGSHQETQYF.

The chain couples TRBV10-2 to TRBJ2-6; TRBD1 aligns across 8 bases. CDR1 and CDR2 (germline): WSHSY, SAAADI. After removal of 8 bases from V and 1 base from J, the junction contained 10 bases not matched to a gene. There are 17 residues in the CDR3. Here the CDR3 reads CASLKGTGVSGANVLTF. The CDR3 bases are TGCGCCAGCCTAAAGGGGACAGGCGTTTCTGGGGCCAACGTCCTGACTTTC.

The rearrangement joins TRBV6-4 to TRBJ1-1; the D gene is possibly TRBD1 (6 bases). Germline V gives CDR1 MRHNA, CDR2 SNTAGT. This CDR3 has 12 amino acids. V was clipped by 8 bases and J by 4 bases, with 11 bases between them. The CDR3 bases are TGTGCCAGCCTCAGGGGAAGCACTGAAGCTTTCTTT. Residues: CASLRGSTEAFF.